These 17 T cell receptor beta chains originate from one sample sequenced in a study of blood T cell repertoires in COVID-19. Clones were sequenced by immunoSEQ multiplex PCR, and TCRdb holds only the in-frame ones, with some missing. This table has approximately 300,000 clones, approximately 90% appearing once. Sequenced sample: PBMCs or T cells enriched from blood (not recorded which). The source is a woman aged 18 to 35 who had recovered from COVID-19.

This chain links TRBV28 with TRBJ1-1; 8 bases align to TRBD1. Germline-derived CDR1 and CDR2 are MDHEN and SYDVKM. The V segment lost 4 bases and the J segment 1 base; nucleotides outside the gene matches: 11. This CDR3 has 17 residues. The CDR3 region is CASSSRTRGQANTEAFF. CDR3 DNA sequence: TGTGCCAGCAGTTCTAGGACTCGGGGACAGGCGAACACTGAAGCTTTCTTT.

The CDR3 loop is CASTLRTDMNTEAFF. The CDR3 DNA is TGTGCCTCGACACTACGGACTGATATGAACACTGAAGCTTTCTTT. The chain has TRBV30 and TRBJ1-1; D call uncertain. Germline lookup yields CDR1 GTSNPN and CDR2 SVGIG (reference sequence). The CDR3 is 15 amino acids. The germline V and J ends were trimmed by 7 bases and 0 bases, with 18 bases remaining between them.

Only a few counts were recorded for this clone. The rearrangement joins TRBV3-1 (or the pseudogene TRBV3-2) to TRBJ2-7; 10 positions match TRBD2. Germline V gene data show CDR1 as LGHDT and CDR2 as YNNKEL (reference sequence). The CDR3 has 18 residues. V was clipped by 1 base and J by 4 bases; unmatched bases: 13. CDR3 DNA: TGTGCCAGCAGCCAAGTCCGATCTAGCGGGAGTGATCGGTACGAGCAGTACTTC. This codes for CASSQVRSSGSDRYEQYF.

This clone was seen just once. The genes are TRBV19 and TRBJ1-3, with a tentative D call TRBD1 (6 bases). Per the germline V gene, CDR1 is LNHDA and CDR2 is SQIVND (reference sequence). The CDR3 loop spans 17 amino acids. V was clipped by 5 bases and J by 0 bases, with 17 bases between them. The CDR3 region is CASSSQPTGSSGNTIYF. For the CDR3, the DNA is TGTGCCAGTAGTTCTCAACCTACAGGGAGCTCTGGAAACACCATATATTTT.

The chain combines TRBV7-9 with TRBJ1-2; the D gene is possibly TRBD1 (5 bases). The CDR3 has 15 residues. CDR1 is SEHNR and CDR2 is FQNEAQ in the germline V gene (reference sequence). Trimming stripped 6 bases from V and 0 bases from J, with 14 bases between. This CDR3 reads CASSMGRGSNYGYTF. The CDR3 DNA reads TGTGCCAGCAGTATGGGGCGGGGTTCTAACTATGGCTACACCTTC.

To note about this clone: This specimen includes other DNA sequences encoding the same CDR3. This chain links TRBV28 with TRBJ1-2; D is ambiguous. Germline CDR1 and CDR2: MDHEN and SYDVKM. V shed 3 bases and J shed 3 bases, with 5 bases lying between them. The CDR3 is 12 amino acids. CDR3 in amino acids: CASSFADYGYTF. CDR3 bases: TGTGCCAGCAGTTTTGCAGACTATGGCTACACCTTC.

This clone has just one count. The chain recombines TRBV7-9 with TRBJ1-5, with TRBD1 matching over 8 bases. Looked up from germline, CDR1 is SEHNR and CDR2 is FQNEAQ (reference sequence). Germline trimming cut 0 bases from V and 3 bases from J; bases unmatched to any gene: 7. This CDR3 contains 17 residues. The CDR3 region is CASSLAAGGYYNQPQHF. The CDR3 DNA sequence: TGTGCCAGCAGCTTAGCGGCAGGGGGCTATTACAATCAGCCCCAGCATTTT.

V is TRBV12-3 or TRBV12-4 and J is TRBJ1-5; no clear D gene. The CDR3 covers 13 residues. Deletions cut 5 bases from V and 6 bases from J, with 11 bases between. CDR3 amino acids: CASSPTMGQPQHF. Here the CDR3 DNA reads TGTGCCAGCAGTCCGACAATGGGTCAGCCCCAGCATTTT.

The rearrangement links TRBV6-4 to TRBJ2-3; 14 bases are shared with TRBD2. The germline CDR1 and CDR2 sequences are MRHNA and SNTAGT. The junction had 4 bases not matched to a gene; V was cut back by 4 bases and J by 4 bases. CDR3 size: 16 residues. Here the CDR3 DNA reads TGTGCCAGCAGTGCGACTAGCGGGGGGGCCGCAGATACGCAGTATTTT. Its translation: CASSATSGGAADTQYF.

The V gene is TRBV4-1, the J gene TRBJ1-1, with 8 bases lining up with TRBD1. The length of the CDR3 is 15 residues. V lost 3 bases, J lost 9 bases, and 12 bases stayed unmatched. CDR1 and CDR2 from the germline V gene are MGHRA and YSYEKL. CDR3 loop: CASSQGRGRRTQAFF. The DNA of the CDR3 is TGCGCCAGCAGCCAGGGCAGGGGGCGCAGGACCCAAGCTTTCTTT.

The chain joins TRBV5-1 to TRBJ1-1; TRBD1 matches at 7 bases. Germline assignment: CDR1 SGHRS and CDR2 YFSETQ. V lost 0 bases to trimming and J lost 2 bases; unmatched junction nucleotides: 7. There are 16 residues in the CDR3. CDR3 protein: CASSLGDRTFNTEAFF. The DNA of the CDR3 is TGCGCCAGCAGCTTGGGGGACAGAACATTCAACACTGAAGCTTTCTTT.

To note about this clone: The sample carries other DNA sequences with the same CDR3. The rearrangement uses TRBV18 and TRBJ1-2; D call uncertain. Deletions cut 3 bases from V and 5 bases from J, with 7 bases between. Germline lookup yields CDR1 KGHSH and CDR2 LQKENI. The CDR3 loop spans 12 amino acids. The chain's CDR3 is CASSPGGYGYTF. The CDR3 region has the DNA TGTGCCAGCTCACCGGGAGGTTATGGCTACACCTTC.

J is TRBJ1-5 and V is TRBV2; weak D call: TRBD1 (5 bases). Deletions cut 3 bases from V and 2 bases from J, with 20 bases between. Germline loops: CDR1 SNHLY, CDR2 FYNNEI. The CDR3 runs to 18 residues. The CDR3 coding sequence is TGTGCCAGCAGTGAGGGCAGGGCAGTCATAGCCGGCAATCAGCCCCAGCATTTT. Its translation is CASSEGRAVIAGNQPQHF.

V is TRBV10-3 and J is TRBJ2-3; 16 bases line up with TRBD2. The ends lost 7 bases at V and 3 bases at J; junction bases unmatched: 10. Germline CDR1 is ENHRY and CDR2 is SYGVKD. CDR3 length equals 18 residues. The CDR3 reads CAIIMGLAGGQSTDTQYF. As DNA, the CDR3 is TGTGCCATCATCATGGGACTAGCGGGGGGGCAGTCGACAGATACGCAGTATTTT.

The chain employs TRBV19 and TRBJ1-2; no reliable D call. The ends were cut back, 4 bases at V and 8 bases at J, with 14 bases in the middle. The CDR3 is 13 residues long. Looked up from germline, CDR1 is LNHDA and CDR2 is SQIVND (reference sequence). The CDR3 protein is CASSSRQVGGYTF. Here the CDR3 DNA reads TGTGCCAGTAGTAGTCGGCAGGTGGGCGGCTACACCTTC.

The V gene is TRBV9, the J gene TRBJ2-2, with no clear D. Germline V gives CDR1 SGDLS, CDR2 YYNGEE. The CDR3 is 14 residues long. The ends were cut back, 4 bases at V and 5 bases at J, with 12 bases in the middle. The CDR3 loop reads CASSSSGGTGELFF. For the CDR3, the DNA is TGTGCCAGCAGCAGCTCGGGTGGAACCGGGGAGCTGTTTTTT.

V and J are TRBV6-5 and TRBJ1-3, with 7 bases fitting TRBD1. The CDR3 is made up of 15 amino acids. Per germline, CDR1 MNHEY and CDR2 SVGAGI. Unmatched junction bases numbered 13, after V lost 6 bases and J lost 8 bases. Here the CDR3 DNA reads TGTGCCAGCAGCCGTGACAGGGATGAAAAGTACACCATATATTTT. Protein product: CASSRDRDEKYTIYF.